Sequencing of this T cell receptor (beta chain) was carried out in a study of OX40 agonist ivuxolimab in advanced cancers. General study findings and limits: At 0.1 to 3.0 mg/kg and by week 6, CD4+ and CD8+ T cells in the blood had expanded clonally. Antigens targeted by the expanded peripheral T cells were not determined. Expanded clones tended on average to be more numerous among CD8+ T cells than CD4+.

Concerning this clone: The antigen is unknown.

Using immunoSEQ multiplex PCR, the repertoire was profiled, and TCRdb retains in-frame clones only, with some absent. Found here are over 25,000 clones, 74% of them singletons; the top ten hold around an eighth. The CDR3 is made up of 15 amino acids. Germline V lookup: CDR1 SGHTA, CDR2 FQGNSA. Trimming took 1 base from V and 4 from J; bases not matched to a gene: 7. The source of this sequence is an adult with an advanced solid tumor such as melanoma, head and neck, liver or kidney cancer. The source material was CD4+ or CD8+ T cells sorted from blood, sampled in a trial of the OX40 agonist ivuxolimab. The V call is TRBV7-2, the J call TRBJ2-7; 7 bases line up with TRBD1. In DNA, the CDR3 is TGTGCCAGCAGCTTAGGTCTAGGGGGCATTTACGAGCAGTACTTC. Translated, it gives CASSLGLGGIYEQYF.